This TCR beta chain is drawn from a study of a mutant IDH1 vaccine in newly diagnosed glioma. Study findings and constraints: Of all patients, around 93% showed vaccine-induced immune responses. Pseudoprogression showed no apparent link to changes in top peripheral T cell clonotypes.

The table lists this clone with a few counts. The antigen remains unidentified. This table comes from immunoSEQ multiplex PCR, and its TCRdb copy is limited to in-frame clones, with some not included. Of fewer than 85,000 clones in the sample, just over 85% were seen once. Time point reported: baseline, week 1 (first vaccination visit). Treatment noted: pre-vaccination baseline after standard-of-care therapy. This sequence was found in a young man with glioma. Sequencing was performed on PBMCs, taken from a glioma patient treated with radiotherapy, temozolomide or both.

The CDR3: CSGEGTGLGGYTF. For the CDR3, the DNA is TGCAGCGGCGAGGGGACAGGGTTGGGGGGCTACACCTTC. This chain connects TRBV29-1 to TRBJ1-2; 9 bases line up with TRBD1. V was clipped by 7 bases and J by 8 bases; unmatched bases: 11. The length of the CDR3 is 13 residues. Germline lookup yields CDR1 SQVTM and CDR2 ANQGSEA.